Below, 29 T cell receptor beta chains from the same sample are listed, as sequenced in a study of blood T cell repertoires in COVID-19. Sequencing used immunoSEQ multiplex PCR; TCRdb keeps in-frame clones, though not all of them. The sample yields about 170,000 clones, just under 85% seen once. The sequenced sample consisted of peripheral blood. These receptor sequences come from a woman of 80 years or more with acute or convalescent COVID-19.

The sample holds a few counts of this clone. The chain couples TRBV21-1 to TRBJ2-1; the D segment call TRBD1 is taken from the table without a DNA check. TRBV21-1 is deemed a pseudogene. This CDR3 contains 15 residues. CDR3 sequence reads: CASSGRQGYYNEQFF. In DNA, the CDR3 is TGTGCCAGCAGCGGGCGACAGGGGTACTACAATGAGCAGTTCTTC.

V gene TRBV11-2 combines with J gene TRBJ2-5, with 9 bases identical to TRBD1. Germline CDR1 is SGHAT and CDR2 is FQNNGV. The CDR3 runs 15 residues. The V segment lost 3 bases and the J segment 7 bases; nucleotides outside the gene matches: 9. The CDR3 is CASSFTGTGSATQYF. CDR3 in DNA: TGTGCCAGCAGCTTTACCGGGACAGGGAGCGCGACCCAGTACTTC.

This clone was picked up one time. This rearrangement joins TRBV3-1 (or the pseudogene TRBV3-2) to TRBJ2-5, with 9 bases that match TRBD2. J was trimmed by 5 bases and V by 4 bases; bases with no gene match: 5. The CDR3 is made up of 14 amino acids. CDR1 and CDR2 (germline): LGHDT, YNNKEL (reference sequence). CDR3 DNA: TGTGCCAGCAGCCCGAGCGGGAGGAGTGAGACCCAGTACTTC. The encoded protein is CASSPSGRSETQYF.

The rearrangement uses TRBV18 and TRBJ2-4, with D possibly being TRBD2 (5 bases). Germline-derived CDR1 and CDR2 are KGHSH and LQKENI. The CDR3 spans 16 residues. Trimming pared 0 bases from V and 1 base from J, leaving 10 bases between. The DNA of the CDR3 is TGTGCCAGCTCACCACCTTCGGGGATCGCCAAAAACATTCAGTACTTC. Its protein is CASSPPSGIAKNIQYF.

The chain combines TRBV5-1 with TRBJ2-3, with 11 bases fitting TRBD1. This CDR3 has 16 residues. Germline V gene data show CDR1 as SGHRS and CDR2 as YFSETQ. J gave up 5 bases and V 1 base, and 6 bases lay outside the gene matches. CDR3 protein: CASSLSLGQGEDTQYF. In DNA form, the CDR3 reads TGCGCCAGCAGCTTGAGTTTGGGACAGGGGGAAGATACGCAGTATTTT.

CDR3 sequence: CASSLWGGAFGYTF. The DNA of the CDR3 is TGTGCCAGCAGCTTGTGGGGCGGCGCCTTTGGCTACACCTTC. V gene TRBV5-4 combines with J gene TRBJ1-2, with D possibly matching TRBD1 (5 bases). Trimming took 1 base from V and 7 from J, leaving 14 bases between them. This CDR3 has 14 residues. CDR1 is SGHNT, CDR2 YYREEE, per germline (reference sequence).

This clone was recorded only once. This chain uses TRBV19 with TRBJ2-1, with 9 bases that match TRBD2. J gave up 10 bases and V 7 bases, and 8 bases lay outside the gene matches. Germline-derived CDR1 and CDR2 are LNHDA and SQIVND (reference sequence). This CDR3 region has 13 residues. CDR3 DNA: TGTGCCAGTAAGAGACTAGCGGCTTCGGAGCAGTTCTTC. This translates into CASKRLAASEQFF.

J is TRBJ2-2 and V is TRBV15, with TRBD1 matching 8 bases. The CDR3 runs 15 residues. From germline, CDR1 is LNHNV and CDR2 YYDKDF (reference sequence). The V and J ends lost 1 base and 6 bases, in that order; junction bases with no gene match: 4. The chain's CDR3 is CATSRAGGASGELFF. CDR3 nucleotides: TGTGCCACCAGCAGAGCAGGGGGCGCCTCCGGGGAGCTGTTTTTT.

The chain carries TRBV6-5 and TRBJ1-4, with D perhaps matching TRBD1 (5 bases). Trimming removed 1 base at V and 5 bases at J, with 8 bases between. The CDR3 has 14 amino acids. The germline V gene has CDR1 MNHEY and CDR2 SVGAGI. In nucleotides, the CDR3 is TGTGCCAGCAGTTACTTGTCAGGGAATGAAAAACTGTTTTTT. Protein product: CASSYLSGNEKLFF.

J is TRBJ1-1 and V is TRBV7-6; possibly TRBD1 for D (5 bases). Germline lookup yields CDR1 SGHVS and CDR2 FNYEAQ. Trimming cost V 2 bases and J 4 bases, with 17 bases left between them. The CDR3 runs to 16 residues. CDR3 bases: TGTGCCAGCAGCTTACTTGGGGGAGGGATTGGCACTGAAGCTTTCTTT. Protein sequence: CASSLLGGGIGTEAFF.

The rearrangement uses TRBV19 and TRBJ2-5, with 8 positions matching TRBD2. Germline V lookup: CDR1 LNHDA, CDR2 SQIVND (reference sequence). Unmatched junction bases numbered 6, after V lost 1 base and J lost 5 bases. The CDR3 length is 15 residues. The CDR3 loop reads CASSIGRGGMETQYF. The DNA of the CDR3 is TGTGCCAGTAGTATAGGTCGGGGGGGAATGGAGACCCAGTACTTC.

This chain joins TRBV5-8 and TRBJ1-5, with 8 bases that match TRBD1. The CDR3 sequence is 15 residues long. The germline CDR1 and CDR2 sequences are SGHTS and YDEGEE. V lost 2 bases and J lost 6; bases outside the gene matches: 7. This CDR3 is CASSLRTGYGQPQHF. CDR3 nucleotides: TGTGCCAGCAGCTTAAGGACAGGGTATGGTCAGCCCCAGCATTTT.

The chain joins TRBV5-8 to TRBJ2-1, with 8 bases identical to TRBD1. The germline gives CDR1 SGHTS, CDR2 YDEGEE. The V gene end was trimmed by 1 base and the J gene end by 2 bases; junction bases not matched to a gene: 2. The CDR3 runs 15 residues. In DNA form, the CDR3 reads TGTGCCAGCAGCTTGCCGACAGGGGCCTACAATGAGCAGTTCTTC. Protein sequence: CASSLPTGAYNEQFF.

The J gene is TRBJ1-5, the V gene TRBV12-5; D might be TRBD1 (5 bases). There are 17 residues in the CDR3. Trimming stripped 2 bases from V and 0 bases from J, with 14 bases between. From germline, CDR1 is LGHNT and CDR2 FRNRAP. CDR3 nucleotide sequence: TGTGCTAGTGGTTTGTCAAGGACAAGGGATAGCAATCAGCCCCAGCATTTT. Translated, it gives CASGLSRTRDSNQPQHF.

The V and J genes are TRBV18 and TRBJ1-6; 10 bases map to TRBD1. CDR1 is KGHSH, CDR2 LQKENI, per germline. The CDR3 spans 15 residues. With 2 bases clipped from V and 13 bases from J, the junction kept 8 bases outside the gene matches. For the CDR3, the DNA is TGTGCCAGCTCACCAACGGGGACAGGGGCTAAGCCCCTCCACTTT. This translates into CASSPTGTGAKPLHF.

In this sample, this clone turned up a few times. V usage is TRBV21-1 and J usage is TRBJ2-3; TRBD2 is taken as the D call from the table, unchecked against the DNA. TRBV21-1 is a known pseudogene. The CDR3 extends over 11 amino acids. CDR3 protein: CASSRGGTQYF. The CDR3 DNA follows: TGTGCCAGCAGCAGAGGTGGGACGCAGTATTTT.

The chain has TRBV5-1 and TRBJ1-1, with 9 positions matching TRBD1. This CDR3 is built from 13 residues. Germline CDR1 reads SGHRS; CDR2 reads YFSETQ. Trimming at V came to 3 bases and at J to 6 bases, leaving 3 bases not matched to a gene. CDR3 in amino acids: CASSSTGGPEAFF. CDR3 coding DNA: TGCGCCAGCAGCTCTACAGGGGGCCCTGAAGCTTTCTTT.

CDR3 DNA sequence: TGTGCCAGCAGCTTAAACAGGGATCGTTACGAGCAGTACTTC. The encoded protein is CASSLNRDRYEQYF. The chain recombines TRBV7-8 with TRBJ2-7, with D maybe TRBD1 (6 bases). V was shortened by 2 bases and J by 4 bases, with 12 bases between the two germline ends. Germline V gene sequence: CDR1 SGHVS, CDR2 FQNEAQ. The length of the CDR3 is 14 residues.

The chain is built from TRBV25-1 and TRBJ2-7; 9 positions match TRBD1. The CDR3 is 16 amino acids. After removal of 6 bases from V and 2 bases from J, the junction contained 11 bases not matched to a gene. Germline CDR1 reads MGHDK; CDR2 reads SYGVNS. CDR3 in DNA: TGTGCCAGCAGCCTCAACCTCAGACAGGGGGCCTACGAGCAGTACTTC. Translation gives CASSLNLRQGAYEQYF.

The V and J genes are TRBV19 and TRBJ1-5; D remains unclear. CDR1 and CDR2 from the germline V gene are LNHDA and SQIVND (reference sequence). The ends were cut back, 7 bases at V and 5 bases at J, with 15 bases in the middle. The CDR3 has 14 residues. The CDR3 region has the DNA TGTGCCAGTAACCTTCCGGGTTGGGATCAGCCCCAGCATTTT. Translating it yields CASNLPGWDQPQHF.

This chain joins TRBV19 and TRBJ2-2; maybe TRBD2 (6 bases). Germline loops: CDR1 LNHDA, CDR2 SQIVND (reference sequence). V gave up 1 base and J gave up 3 bases, with 9 bases separating them. The CDR3 contains 15 residues. In DNA form, the CDR3 reads TGTGCCAGTAGTATAGTCGGAGGGGACACCGGGGAGCTGTTTTTT. Its protein product is CASSIVGGDTGELFF.

The chain has TRBV10-1 and TRBJ2-2, with 8 positions matching TRBD1. This CDR3 contains 16 residues. Trimming took 2 bases from V and 4 from J; bases not matched to a gene: 6. Germline CDR1 and CDR2: WNHNN and SYGVQD (reference sequence). For the CDR3, the DNA is TGCGCCAGCAGTGAGGCGGCAGGGGGCGGCACCGGGGAGCTGTTTTTT. Translated: CASSEAAGGGTGELFF.

CDR3 protein: CATSRTRGGSAKNIQYF. The CDR3 DNA reads TGTGCCACCAGCAGGACTAGAGGTGGCAGCGCCAAAAACATTCAGTACTTC. This chain joins TRBV15 and TRBJ2-4, with TRBD2 as a possible D gene (6 bases). V was shortened by 3 bases and J by 1 base, with 16 bases between the two germline ends. Germline V gene sequence: CDR1 LNHNV, CDR2 YYDKDF (reference sequence). The CDR3 consists of 17 residues.

The rearrangement links TRBV7-9 to TRBJ2-6; tentatively, D is TRBD1 (5 bases). CDR1 is SEHNR and CDR2 is FQNEAQ in the germline V gene (reference sequence). Between the trimmed V and J ends, which lost 1 base and 4 bases, there was a span of 17 bases. CDR3 length: 18 residues. The CDR3 here is CASSLGIWGARGANVLTF. CDR3 sequence (DNA): TGTGCCAGCAGCTTAGGCATCTGGGGCGCGCGAGGGGCCAACGTCCTGACTTTC.

The CDR3 is CASSLRGGGETQYF. CDR3 coding DNA: TGTGCCAGCAGCTTGCGGGGCGGGGGAGAGACCCAGTACTTC. J is TRBJ2-5 and V is TRBV11-3; 7 bases agree with TRBD2. Germline V gene data show CDR1 as SGHNT and CDR2 as YENEEA. The CDR3 runs 14 residues. V was clipped by 3 bases and J by 4 bases; unmatched bases: 5.

The chain couples TRBV3-1 (or the pseudogene TRBV3-2) to TRBJ2-7; a possible D gene is TRBD2 (5 bases). Germline V gene sequence: CDR1 LGHDT, CDR2 YNNKEL (reference sequence). V shed 1 base and J shed 3 bases, with 16 bases lying between them. This CDR3 spans 16 amino acids. The CDR3 loop reads CASSQVVEAGDYEQYF. The DNA of the CDR3 is TGTGCCAGCAGCCAAGTGGTGGAGGCTGGGGACTACGAGCAGTACTTC.

The chain carries TRBV30 and TRBJ1-6; D unresolved. Trimming removed 3 bases from V and 8 bases from J, with 8 bases in between. This CDR3 spans 12 amino acids. Germline CDR1 and CDR2: GTSNPN and SVGIG (reference sequence). The CDR3 DNA sequence: TGTGCCTGGAGGCGGGGAGATTCACCCCTCCACTTT. The encoded protein is CAWRRGDSPLHF.

The chain has TRBV9 and TRBJ2-1; 7 nucleotides match TRBD2. The V segment lost 0 bases and the J segment 0 bases; nucleotides outside the gene matches: 9. Germline values: CDR1 SGDLS, CDR2 YYNGEE. The CDR3 length is 18 residues. CDR3 region: CASSVDVGGYSSYNEQFF. As DNA, the CDR3 is TGTGCCAGCAGCGTAGATGTGGGAGGGTATAGCTCCTACAATGAGCAGTTCTTC.

V is TRBV5-6 and J is TRBJ1-2; 8 bases agree with TRBD1. The CDR3 is 13 residues long. V shed 0 bases, J shed 6 bases, and the junction held 1 base outside the gene matches. Per germline, CDR1 SGHDT and CDR2 YYEEEE. CDR3 in amino acids: CASSLAGGHGYTF. In DNA form, the CDR3 reads TGTGCCAGCAGCTTGGCAGGGGGCCATGGCTACACCTTC. The complete variable domain, with remaining parts taken from reference TRBV5-6 and TRBJ1-2, reads DAGVTQSPTHLIKTRGQQVTLRCSPKSGHDTVSWYQQALGQGPQFIFQYYEEEERQRGNFPDRFSGHQFPNYSSELNVNALLLGDSALYLCASSLAGGHGYTFGSGTRLTVV.